The sequence of this T cell receptor beta chain was determined in a study of OX40 agonist ivuxolimab in advanced cancers. Study context: Patients got intravenous ivuxolimab at 0.01 to 10 mg/kg every 2 weeks. Study findings and constraints: CD4+ and CD8+ T cells in blood underwent clonal expansion by week 6 at 0.1 to 3.0 mg/kg.

The protocol was immunoSEQ multiplex PCR, while the TCRdb copy is restricted to in-frame clones and leaves out a portion. The repertoire includes approximately 31,000 clones, over 85% of them detected once, and roughly 25% sits in the top ten. Turning to this clone: Its matching antigen is unknown.

Per germline, CDR1 SGHTA and CDR2 FQGNSA. V was pared by 5 bases and J by 5 bases, with 11 bases of the junction left unmatched. CDR3 length: 16 amino acids. J is TRBJ2-5 and V is TRBV7-2, with 10 bases fitting TRBD1. This sample comprised CD4+ or CD8+ T cells sorted from blood, obtained in a trial of the OX40 agonist ivuxolimab. The receptor's source is an adult with an advanced solid tumor such as melanoma, head and neck, liver or kidney cancer. As DNA, the CDR3 is TGTGCCAGCAGCCAACGGACAGGGGGTATTCGGGAGACCCAGTACTTC. It encodes CASSQRTGGIRETQYF.